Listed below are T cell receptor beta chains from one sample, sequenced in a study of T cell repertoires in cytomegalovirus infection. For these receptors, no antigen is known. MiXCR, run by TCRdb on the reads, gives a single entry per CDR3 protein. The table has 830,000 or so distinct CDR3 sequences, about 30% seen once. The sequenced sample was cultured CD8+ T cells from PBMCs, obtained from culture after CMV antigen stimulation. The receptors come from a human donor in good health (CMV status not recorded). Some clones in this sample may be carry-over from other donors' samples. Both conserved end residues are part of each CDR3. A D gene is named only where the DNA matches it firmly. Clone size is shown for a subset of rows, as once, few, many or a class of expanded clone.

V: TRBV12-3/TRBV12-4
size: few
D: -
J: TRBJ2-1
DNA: TGTGCCAGCAGTTTACAGGGAATCTACAATGAGCAGTTCTTC
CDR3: CASSLQGIYNEQFF

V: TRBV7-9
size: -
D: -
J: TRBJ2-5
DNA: TGTGCCAGCAGCTTTGACAAGTACCAAGAGACCCAGTACTTC
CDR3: CASSFDKYQETQYF

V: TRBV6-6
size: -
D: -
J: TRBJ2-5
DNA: TGTGCCAGCAGACAGTCGGTAACCCAGTACTTC
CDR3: CASRQSVTQYF

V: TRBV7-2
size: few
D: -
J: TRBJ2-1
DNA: TGTGCCAGCAGCAAAGGACGGAAGAGCTCCTACAATGAGCAGTTCTTC
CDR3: CASSKGRKSSYNEQFF

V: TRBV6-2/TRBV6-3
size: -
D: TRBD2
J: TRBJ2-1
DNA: TGTGCCAGCAGTTACTCTGGGATAGCGGGGGGGCGAAATGAGCAGTTCTTC
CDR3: CASSYSGIAGGRNEQFF

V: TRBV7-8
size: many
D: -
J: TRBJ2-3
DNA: TGTGCCAGCAGCTCTCCGGACCTGACCTCACAGGGTTGGGGTGGAGATACGCAGTATTTT
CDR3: CASSSPDLTSQGWGGDTQYF

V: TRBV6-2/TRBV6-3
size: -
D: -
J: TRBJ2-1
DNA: TGTGCCAGCAGGATGGGCTCCTACAATGAGCAGTTCTTC
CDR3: CASRMGSYNEQFF

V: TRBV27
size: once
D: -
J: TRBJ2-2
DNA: TGTGCCAGCAAATGGGGGGAAGGCACCGGGAAGCTGTTTTTT
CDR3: CASKWGEGTGKLFF

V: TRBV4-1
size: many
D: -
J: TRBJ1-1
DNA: TGCGCCAGCAGCCGCTTTTTGAGGGGCACTGAAGCTTTCTTT
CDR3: CASSRFLRGTEAFF

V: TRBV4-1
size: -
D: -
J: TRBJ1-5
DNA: TGCGCCAGCAGCGACAGATCTAGCAATCAGCCCCAGCATTTT
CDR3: CASSDRSSNQPQHF

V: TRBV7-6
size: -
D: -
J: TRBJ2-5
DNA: TGTGCCAGCAGCCGTCGGGTGGGGGAGACCCAGTACTTC
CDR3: CASSRRVGETQYF

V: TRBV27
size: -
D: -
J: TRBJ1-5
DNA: TGTGCCAGCAGTTTTATCTGGGACAATCAGCCCCAGCATTTT
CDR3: CASSFIWDNQPQHF

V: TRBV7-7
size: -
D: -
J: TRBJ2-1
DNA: TGTGCTAGCAGCCCTGGGGCGATAAAGGAGCAGTTCTTC
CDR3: CASSPGAIKEQFF

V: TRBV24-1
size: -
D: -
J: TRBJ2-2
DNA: TGTGCCACCCTTGGACCCGATAACACCGGGGAGCTGTTTTTT
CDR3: CATLGPDNTGELFF